The T cell receptor beta chain described here comes from a study of immune characterization of retroperitoneal liposarcoma. This CDR3 has 11 residues. V was pared by 3 bases and J by 10 bases, with 7 bases between. TCRdb analysed the PCR reads with MiXCR anew, one entry per CDR3 protein. The sample contains some 6,600 distinct CDR3 sequences, 25% to 30% of which appear only once. This clonotype originated in a female donor with retroperitoneal liposarcoma. Sequencing was carried out using tumor tissue. The genes are TRBV12-3 or TRBV12-4 and TRBJ2-1, with D hard to call. CDR3 DNA sequence: TGTGCCAGCAGTTTCCTTGAAGAGCAGTTCTTC. Translation gives CASSFLEEQFF.